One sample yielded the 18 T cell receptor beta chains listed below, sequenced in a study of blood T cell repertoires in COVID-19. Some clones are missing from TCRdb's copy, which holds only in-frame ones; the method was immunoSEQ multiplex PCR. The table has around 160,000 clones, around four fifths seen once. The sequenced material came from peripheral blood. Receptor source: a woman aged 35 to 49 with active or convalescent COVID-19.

The CDR3: CASSHGTSGSVRDEQYF. CDR3 DNA sequence: TGTGCCAGCAGCCACGGGACTAGCGGGAGCGTACGGGACGAGCAGTACTTC. V gene TRBV9 combines with J gene TRBJ2-7; the match to TRBD2 covers 14 bases. The CDR3 has 17 amino acids. Germline V gene lookup returns CDR1 SGDLS and CDR2 YYNGEE. The V segment lost 4 bases and the J segment 5 bases; nucleotides outside the gene matches: 11.

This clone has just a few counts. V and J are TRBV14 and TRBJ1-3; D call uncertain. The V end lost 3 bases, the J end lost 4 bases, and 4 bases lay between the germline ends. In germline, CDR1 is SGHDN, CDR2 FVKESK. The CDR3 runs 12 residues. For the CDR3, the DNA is TGTGCCAGCAGCCACGGGGGAAACACCATATATTTT. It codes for CASSHGGNTIYF.

Here the CDR3 reads CASWETSGTLRADTQYF. The CDR3 coding sequence is TGTGCCAGCTGGGAAACTAGCGGGACCCTACGAGCAGATACGCAGTATTTT. The rearrangement joins TRBV28 to TRBJ2-3, with 10 bases matching TRBD2. The CDR3 has 17 amino acids. Trimming took 8 bases from V and 4 from J; bases not matched to a gene: 15. Germline-derived CDR1 and CDR2 are MDHEN and SYDVKM.

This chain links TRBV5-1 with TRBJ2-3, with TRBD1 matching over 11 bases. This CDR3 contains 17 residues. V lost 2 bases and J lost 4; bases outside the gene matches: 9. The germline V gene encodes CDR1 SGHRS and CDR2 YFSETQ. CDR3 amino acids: CASSFNGQGAGADTQYF. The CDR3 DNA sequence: TGCGCCAGCAGCTTTAATGGACAGGGGGCTGGGGCAGATACGCAGTATTTT.

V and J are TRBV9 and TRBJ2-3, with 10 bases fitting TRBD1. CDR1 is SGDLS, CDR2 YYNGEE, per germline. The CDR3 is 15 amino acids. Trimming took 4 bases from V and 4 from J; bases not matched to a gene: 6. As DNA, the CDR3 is TGTGCCAGCAGCACCAGACAGGGGGCGGCAGATACGCAGTATTTT. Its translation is CASSTRQGAADTQYF. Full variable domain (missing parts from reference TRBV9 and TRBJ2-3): DSGVTQTPKHLITATGQRVTLRCSPRSGDLSVYWYQQSLDQGLQFLIQYYNGEERAKGNILERFSAQQFPDLHSELNLSSLELGDSALYFCASSTRQGAADTQYFGPGTRLTVL.

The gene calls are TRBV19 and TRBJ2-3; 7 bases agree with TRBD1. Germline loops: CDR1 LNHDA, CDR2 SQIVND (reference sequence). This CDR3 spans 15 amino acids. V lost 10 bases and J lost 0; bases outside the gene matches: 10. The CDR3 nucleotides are TGTGCCACCCGGGCGGACAGGCTTAGCACAGATACGCAGTATTTT. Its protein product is CATRADRLSTDTQYF.

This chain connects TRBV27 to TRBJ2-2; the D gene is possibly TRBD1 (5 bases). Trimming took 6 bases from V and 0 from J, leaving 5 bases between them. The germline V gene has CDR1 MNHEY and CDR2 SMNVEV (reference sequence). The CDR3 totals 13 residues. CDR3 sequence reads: CASRTANTGELFF. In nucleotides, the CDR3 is TGTGCCAGCAGGACAGCGAACACCGGGGAGCTGTTTTTT.

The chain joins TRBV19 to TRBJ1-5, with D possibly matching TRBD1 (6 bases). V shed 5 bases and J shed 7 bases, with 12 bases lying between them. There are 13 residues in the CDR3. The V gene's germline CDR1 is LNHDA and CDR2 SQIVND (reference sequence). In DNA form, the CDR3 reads TGTGCCAGTAGTCTGGGGGCTGGACAGCCCCAGCATTTT. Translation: CASSLGAGQPQHF. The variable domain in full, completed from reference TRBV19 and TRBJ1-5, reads DGGITQSPKYLFRKEGQNVTLSCEQNLNHDAMYWYRQDPGQGLRLIYYSQIVNDFQKGDIAEGYSVSREKKESFPLTVTSAQKNPTAFYLCASSLGAGQPQHFGDGTRLSIL.

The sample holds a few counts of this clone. Here the CDR3 DNA reads TGTGCCAGCAGCGTAGACTACACAAATTCACCCCTCCACTTT. Encoded protein: CASSVDYTNSPLHF. The chain employs TRBV9 and TRBJ1-6; D not resolved. The length of the CDR3 is 14 residues. The germline V and J ends were trimmed by 0 bases and 7 bases, with 8 bases remaining between them. Per germline, CDR1 SGDLS and CDR2 YYNGEE. The entire variable domain, with the rest obtained from reference TRBV9 and TRBJ1-6, is as follows: DSGVTQTPKHLITATGQRVTLRCSPRSGDLSVYWYQQSLDQGLQFLIQYYNGEERAKGNILERFSAQQFPDLHSELNLSSLELGDSALYFCASSVDYTNSPLHFGNGTRLTVT.

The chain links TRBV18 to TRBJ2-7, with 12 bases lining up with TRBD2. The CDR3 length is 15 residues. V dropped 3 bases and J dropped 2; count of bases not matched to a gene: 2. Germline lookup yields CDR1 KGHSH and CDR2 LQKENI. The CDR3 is CASSPRLAGAYEQYF. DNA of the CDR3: TGTGCCAGCTCACCCAGACTAGCGGGAGCCTACGAGCAGTACTTC. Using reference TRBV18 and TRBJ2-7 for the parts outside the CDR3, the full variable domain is NAGVMQNPRHLVRRRGQEARLRCSPMKGHSHVYWYRQLPEEGLKFMVYLQKENIIDESGMPKERFSAEFPKEGPSILRIQQVVRGDSAAYFCASSPRLAGAYEQYFGPGTRLTVT.

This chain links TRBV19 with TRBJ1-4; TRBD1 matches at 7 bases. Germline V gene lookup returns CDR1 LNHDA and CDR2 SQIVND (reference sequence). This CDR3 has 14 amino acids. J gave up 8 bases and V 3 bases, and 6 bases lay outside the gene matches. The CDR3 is CASSMRQGREKLFF. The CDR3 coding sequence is TGTGCCAGTAGTATGAGACAGGGACGGGAAAAACTGTTTTTT.

The CDR3 protein is CASGAGGSYEQFF. The CDR3 coding sequence is TGTGCCAGCGGAGCGGGAGGCTCCTATGAGCAGTTCTTC. The rearrangement joins TRBV7-2 to TRBJ2-1; TRBD2 matches 9 bases. Germline V lookup: CDR1 SGHTA, CDR2 FQGNSA. The junction had 7 bases not matched to a gene; V was cut back by 8 bases and J by 8 bases. This CDR3 region has 13 residues.

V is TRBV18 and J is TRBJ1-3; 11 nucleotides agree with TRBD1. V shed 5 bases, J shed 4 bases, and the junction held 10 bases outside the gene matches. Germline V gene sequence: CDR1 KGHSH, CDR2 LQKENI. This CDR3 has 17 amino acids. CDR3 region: CASSSGQGARRGNTIYF. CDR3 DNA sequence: TGTGCCAGCTCATCCGGACAGGGGGCACGAAGGGGAAACACCATATATTTT.

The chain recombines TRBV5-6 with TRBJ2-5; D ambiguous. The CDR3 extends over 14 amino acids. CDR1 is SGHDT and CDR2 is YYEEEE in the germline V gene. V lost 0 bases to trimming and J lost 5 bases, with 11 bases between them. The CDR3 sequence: CASSLARQLETQYF. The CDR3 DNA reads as TGTGCCAGCAGCTTGGCCAGGCAGTTGGAGACCCAGTACTTC.

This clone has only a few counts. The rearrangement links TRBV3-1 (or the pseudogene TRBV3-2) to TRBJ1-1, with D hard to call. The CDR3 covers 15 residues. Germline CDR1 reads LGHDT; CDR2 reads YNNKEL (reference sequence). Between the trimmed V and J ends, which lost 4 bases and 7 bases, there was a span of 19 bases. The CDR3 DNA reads TGTGCCAGCAGCCCCTCGGCAGGTATGCCCGGTGAAGCTTTCTTT. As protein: CASSPSAGMPGEAFF.

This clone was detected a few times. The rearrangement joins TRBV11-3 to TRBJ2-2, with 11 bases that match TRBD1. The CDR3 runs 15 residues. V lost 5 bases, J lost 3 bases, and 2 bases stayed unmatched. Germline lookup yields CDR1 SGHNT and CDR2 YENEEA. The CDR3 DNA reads TGTGCCAGCAGCCTGGGACAGGGGGACACCGGGGAGCTGTTTTTT. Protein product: CASSLGQGDTGELFF.

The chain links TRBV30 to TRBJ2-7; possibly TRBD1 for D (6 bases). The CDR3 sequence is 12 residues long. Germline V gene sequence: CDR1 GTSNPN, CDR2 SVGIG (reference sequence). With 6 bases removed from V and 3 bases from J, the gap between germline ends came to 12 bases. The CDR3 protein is CACVTGSYEQYF. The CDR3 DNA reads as TGTGCCTGCGTCACAGGGAGCTACGAGCAGTACTTC.

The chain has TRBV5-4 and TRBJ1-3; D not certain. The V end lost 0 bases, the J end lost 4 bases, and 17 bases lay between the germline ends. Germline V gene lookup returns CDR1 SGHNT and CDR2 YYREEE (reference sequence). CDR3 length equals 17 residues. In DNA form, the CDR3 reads TGTGCCAGCAGCTTGGGCCCTCGGGGAGGGATAGGAAACACCATATATTTT. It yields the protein CASSLGPRGGIGNTIYF.